The rows below give T cell receptor beta chains drawn from one sample of a study of cytomegalovirus exposure and HLA in healthy donors. Libraries were prepared by immunoSEQ multiplex PCR; TCRdb keeps only in-frame clonotypes and omits some of them. The repertoire holds nearly 110,000 clones, roughly 72% seen once, with 7.8% in the top ten. The sample was PBMCs. These receptors were obtained from a man in his thirties or forties in good health and CMV-seronegative. CDR3s include the opening cysteine and the closing phenylalanine or tryptophan. The D gene is left open where the match is weak. For some rows the clone size is stated as once, few or many, or as a class when expanded; others skip it.

d_gene: NA
j_gene: TRBJ1-1
v_gene: TRBV28
abundance: NA
CDR3nt: TGTGCCAGCAGTCTCGCTCCAGGGTTCACTGAAGCTTTCTTT
CDR3aa: CASSLAPGFTEAFF

d_gene: NA
j_gene: TRBJ2-1
v_gene: TRBV6-1
abundance: once
CDR3nt: TGTGCCAGCAGTGAAAAGCGTTCCTACAATGAGCAGTTCTTC
CDR3aa: CASSEKRSYNEQFF

d_gene: NA
j_gene: TRBJ1-6
v_gene: TRBV28
abundance: once
CDR3nt: TGTGCCAGCAGTTTACGACAAGCACATCACCAATCACCCCTCCACTTT
CDR3aa: CASSLRQAHHQSPLHF

d_gene: NA
j_gene: TRBJ1-3
v_gene: TRBV6-5
abundance: NA
CDR3nt: TGTGCCAGCAGTTACCGTACAGGGTCTGGAAACACCATATATTTT
CDR3aa: CASSYRTGSGNTIYF

d_gene: TRBD1
j_gene: TRBJ1-6
v_gene: TRBV30
abundance: NA
CDR3nt: TGTGCCTGGGAACGGACAGGGGGATATAATTCACCCCTCCACTTT
CDR3aa: CAWERTGGYNSPLHF

d_gene: NA
j_gene: TRBJ2-7
v_gene: TRBV10-1
abundance: few
CDR3nt: TGCGCCAGCAGTGAGTGGCTCCATGGCGAGCAGTACTTC
CDR3aa: CASSEWLHGEQYF

d_gene: NA
j_gene: TRBJ1-6
v_gene: TRBV6-5
abundance: NA
CDR3nt: TGTGCCAGCAGGCAAGACAGGATGCGCAATTCACCCCTCCACTTT
CDR3aa: CASRQDRMRNSPLHF

d_gene: NA
j_gene: TRBJ1-4
v_gene: TRBV28
abundance: once
CDR3nt: TGTGCCAGCAGTGCGGTAGGAAGGGGAACATCTAATGAAAAACTGTTTTTT
CDR3aa: CASSAVGRGTSNEKLFF

d_gene: NA
j_gene: TRBJ2-5
v_gene: TRBV29-1
abundance: few
CDR3nt: TGCAGCGTGGCCGGGACAACGCAAGAGACCCAGTACTTC
CDR3aa: CSVAGTTQETQYF

d_gene: TRBD2
j_gene: TRBJ2-7
v_gene: TRBV7-6
abundance: NA
CDR3nt: TGTGCCAGCAGCTTAGGGACTAGCGGGAGTATCCACGAGCAGTACTTC
CDR3aa: CASSLGTSGSIHEQYF

d_gene: NA
j_gene: TRBJ2-1
v_gene: TRBV7-2
abundance: once
CDR3nt: TGTGCCAGCAGCTCGACGGTATCCGACCTTGGGCATGAGCAGTTCTTC
CDR3aa: CASSSTVSDLGHEQFF

d_gene: NA
j_gene: TRBJ2-7
v_gene: TRBV4-2
abundance: NA
CDR3nt: TGTGCCAGCAGCACTCAGGGTCTCTACGAGCAGTACTTC
CDR3aa: CASSTQGLYEQYF

d_gene: TRBD1
j_gene: TRBJ2-2
v_gene: TRBV18
abundance: once
CDR3nt: TGTGCCAGCTCACCGGGACAGCCGACCACCGGGGAGCTGTTTTTT
CDR3aa: CASSPGQPTTGELFF

d_gene: TRBD2
j_gene: TRBJ2-5
v_gene: TRBV4-1
abundance: NA
CDR3nt: TGCGCCAGCAGCCCCTCGGGACTAGCGGGACTCGAGACCCAGTACTTC
CDR3aa: CASSPSGLAGLETQYF

d_gene: NA
j_gene: TRBJ2-2
v_gene: TRBV6-5
abundance: NA
CDR3nt: TGTGCCAGCAGTCACTTGACACGAGCCGGGGAGCTGTTTTTT
CDR3aa: CASSHLTRAGELFF

d_gene: TRBD1
j_gene: TRBJ1-5
v_gene: TRBV18
abundance: NA
CDR3nt: TGTACCAGCTCACCAAAGGACAGGGGAAATCAGCCCCAGCATTTT
CDR3aa: CTSSPKDRGNQPQHF

d_gene: NA
j_gene: TRBJ1-5
v_gene: TRBV27
abundance: NA
CDR3nt: TGTGCCAGCAGCCCGGACAGTAACATAGAGCCCCAGCATTTT
CDR3aa: CASSPDSNIEPQHF

d_gene: TRBD1
j_gene: TRBJ2-1
v_gene: TRBV27
abundance: few
CDR3nt: TGTGCCAGCACCAAGGACAGGGGTTCCTACAATGAGCAGTTCTTC
CDR3aa: CASTKDRGSYNEQFF

d_gene: NA
j_gene: TRBJ1-1
v_gene: TRBV10-3
abundance: NA
CDR3nt: TGTGCCATCAGGCCCCGACAAGTGAACGCTGAAGCTTTCTTT
CDR3aa: CAIRPRQVNAEAFF

d_gene: TRBD1
j_gene: TRBJ1-1
v_gene: TRBV7-9
abundance: NA
CDR3nt: TGTGCCAGCAGCGACAGCAGGGGGATGAACACTGAAGCTTTCTTT
CDR3aa: CASSDSRGMNTEAFF

d_gene: TRBD2
j_gene: TRBJ2-7
v_gene: TRBV9
abundance: NA
CDR3nt: TGTGCCAGCAGCGAGGGACTAGCGGAGGCCTACGAGCAGTACTTC
CDR3aa: CASSEGLAEAYEQYF

d_gene: NA
j_gene: TRBJ2-7
v_gene: TRBV5-6
abundance: NA
CDR3nt: TGTGCCAGCAGCTTTCAGGGCCCCTACGAGCAGTACTTC
CDR3aa: CASSFQGPYEQYF

d_gene: NA
j_gene: TRBJ2-7
v_gene: TRBV28
abundance: NA
CDR3nt: TGTGCCAGCAGTTTTCCCGCCTTCGACAGGGGAGGGAGGTACGAGCAGTACTTC
CDR3aa: CASSFPAFDRGGRYEQYF

d_gene: TRBD1
j_gene: TRBJ1-1
v_gene: TRBV4-1
abundance: NA
CDR3nt: TGCGCCAGCAGCCACACCCCGGGACAGCAGAACACTGAAGCTTTCTTT
CDR3aa: CASSHTPGQQNTEAFF

d_gene: TRBD2
j_gene: TRBJ2-5
v_gene: TRBV19
abundance: NA
CDR3nt: TGTGCCAGTAAGGGGAGGGTTGGGGCTCAAGAGACCCAGTACTTC
CDR3aa: CASKGRVGAQETQYF

d_gene: TRBD2
j_gene: TRBJ2-5
v_gene: TRBV28
abundance: NA
CDR3nt: TGTGCCAGCACGATAGCGGGGCGGGCGGAGACCCAGTACTTC
CDR3aa: CASTIAGRAETQYF

d_gene: NA
j_gene: TRBJ1-3
v_gene: TRBV9
abundance: NA
CDR3nt: TGTGCCAGCAGCGATCCGACAGGTTCTGGAAACACCATATATTTT
CDR3aa: CASSDPTGSGNTIYF

d_gene: NA
j_gene: TRBJ1-1
v_gene: TRBV25-1
abundance: NA
CDR3nt: TGTGCCAGCAGTGAATACCGACAGTCTACCACTGAAGCTTTCTTT
CDR3aa: CASSEYRQSTTEAFF

d_gene: TRBD2
j_gene: TRBJ2-3
v_gene: TRBV28
abundance: NA
CDR3nt: TGTGCCAGCAGTTGGCGGGAGAGGCTTAAAGATACGCAGTATTTT
CDR3aa: CASSWRERLKDTQYF

d_gene: NA
j_gene: TRBJ2-7
v_gene: TRBV11-2
abundance: NA
CDR3nt: TGTGCCAGCAGCGCGGTAACCTACGAGCAGTACTTC
CDR3aa: CASSAVTYEQYF

d_gene: TRBD2
j_gene: TRBJ2-1
v_gene: TRBV28
abundance: NA
CDR3nt: TGTGCCAGCAGTCTACCGGGACTAGCGACCTACAATGAGCAGTTCTTC
CDR3aa: CASSLPGLATYNEQFF

d_gene: TRBD2
j_gene: TRBJ2-3
v_gene: TRBV11-3
abundance: once
CDR3nt: TGTGCCAGCAGCTTCGCGGGAGGGGTCGGAGATACGCAGTATTTT
CDR3aa: CASSFAGGVGDTQYF

d_gene: TRBD1
j_gene: TRBJ2-7
v_gene: TRBV27
abundance: NA
CDR3nt: TGTGCCAGCAGTTTGCCGGGACAGGGAGTTCGTGAGCAGTACTTC
CDR3aa: CASSLPGQGVREQYF

d_gene: NA
j_gene: TRBJ2-3
v_gene: TRBV27
abundance: NA
CDR3nt: TGTGCCAGCAGTTTAACTTTGATAGATACGCAGTATTTT
CDR3aa: CASSLTLIDTQYF

d_gene: TRBD2
j_gene: TRBJ2-7
v_gene: TRBV19
abundance: NA
CDR3nt: TGTGCCAGTAGTGGGCTAGCTAGCGGGGTTACCTACGAGCAGTACTTC
CDR3aa: CASSGLASGVTYEQYF

d_gene: TRBD1
j_gene: TRBJ2-4
v_gene: TRBV4-1
abundance: NA
CDR3nt: TGCGCCAGCAGCCAAGCCGGAACAGGGACAGATCAAAACATTCAGTACTTC
CDR3aa: CASSQAGTGTDQNIQYF

d_gene: TRBD2
j_gene: TRBJ2-3
v_gene: TRBV18
abundance: NA
CDR3nt: TGTGCCAGCTCGCCGGCGGGAGGGCCTGATACGCAGTATTTT
CDR3aa: CASSPAGGPDTQYF

d_gene: NA
j_gene: TRBJ1-1
v_gene: TRBV15
abundance: NA
CDR3nt: TGTGCCACCAGCAGAGCTCCCTCGGCAGGGGTCCGAAGCACTGAAGCTTTCTTT
CDR3aa: CATSRAPSAGVRSTEAFF

d_gene: NA
j_gene: TRBJ2-7
v_gene: TRBV6-5
abundance: NA
CDR3nt: TGTGCCAGCAGTTACCGGTACACAGGAGCCACCTACGAGCAGTACTTC
CDR3aa: CASSYRYTGATYEQYF

d_gene: TRBD2
j_gene: TRBJ2-2
v_gene: TRBV7-9
abundance: NA
CDR3nt: TGTGCCAGCAGCCGTCCTAGCGGAACAACCGGGGAGCTGTTTTTT
CDR3aa: CASSRPSGTTGELFF

d_gene: NA
j_gene: TRBJ2-7
v_gene: TRBV7-2
abundance: NA
CDR3nt: TGTGCCAGCAGCTTAGCAGGGGTCAACGAGCAGTACTTC
CDR3aa: CASSLAGVNEQYF

d_gene: NA
j_gene: TRBJ1-5
v_gene: TRBV6-6
abundance: once
CDR3nt: TGTGCCAGCAGTGGCGGGAGCAATCAGCCCCAGCATTTT
CDR3aa: CASSGGSNQPQHF

d_gene: TRBD1
j_gene: TRBJ2-7
v_gene: TRBV5-1
abundance: few
CDR3nt: TGCGCCAGCAGCTTCGGGACAGGGGGTTCCTACGAGCAGTACTTC
CDR3aa: CASSFGTGGSYEQYF

d_gene: NA
j_gene: TRBJ1-1
v_gene: TRBV28
abundance: NA
CDR3nt: TGCGCCAGCAGTTTGGATTGGGGGCGGGGGATGAACACTGAAGCTTTCTTT
CDR3aa: CASSLDWGRGMNTEAFF

d_gene: TRBD2
j_gene: TRBJ2-7
v_gene: TRBV19
abundance: NA
CDR3nt: TGTGCCAGTAGTGGAATAGCGGGAGGTGCCTCCTACGAGCAGTACTTC
CDR3aa: CASSGIAGGASYEQYF

d_gene: TRBD1
j_gene: TRBJ2-7
v_gene: TRBV7-8
abundance: NA
CDR3nt: TGTGCCAGCAGCTTGGTGACAGGGGGCAAATACGAGCAGTACTTC
CDR3aa: CASSLVTGGKYEQYF

d_gene: NA
j_gene: TRBJ2-2
v_gene: TRBV30
abundance: NA
CDR3nt: TGTGCCTGGTCTCAGGGCGGGGAGCTGTTTTTT
CDR3aa: CAWSQGGELFF

d_gene: NA
j_gene: TRBJ1-6
v_gene: TRBV27
abundance: NA
CDR3nt: TGTGCCAGCAGTTCTAGCTTGAGCTCCTATAATTCACCCCTCCACTTT
CDR3aa: CASSSSLSSYNSPLHF